Listed below are T cell receptor beta chains from one sample, sequenced in a study of shared clonotypes between healthy human individuals. The protocol was immunoSEQ multiplex PCR, while the TCRdb copy is restricted to in-frame clones and leaves out a portion. Found here are 1.6 million or so clones, around 95% of them singletons; the top ten hold over 1%. Sequencing was performed on naive CD4+ T cells sorted from blood. Receptors originate from a man aged 25-45 years in good health. Each CDR3 is given with its conserved first and last residue. Each record gives: D gene, J gene, V gene, clone size, CDR3 DNA, CDR3 protein. D genes are given only for firm matches. Where a row states a size, it is once, few, many or the class of an expanded clone; other rows omit it.

D: NA; J: TRBJ2-3; V: TRBV29-1; size: NA; DNA: TGCAGTACCCGCATTGGGGGCACAGATACGCAGTATTTT; CDR3: CSTRIGGTDTQYF
D: TRBD2; J: TRBJ2-3; V: TRBV5-4; size: once; DNA: TGTGCCAGCAGCCACCGGGGGGCAGATACGCAGTATTTT; CDR3: CASSHRGADTQYF
D: NA; J: TRBJ2-7; V: TRBV5-1; size: NA; DNA: TGCGCCAGCAGCTGGGGTTTAGCGGAGTCCTACGAGCAGTACTTC; CDR3: CASSWGLAESYEQYF
D: NA; J: TRBJ1-5; V: TRBV7-8; size: NA; DNA: TGTGCCAGCGCTAGGACCCCCAATCAGCCCCAGCATTTT; CDR3: CASARTPNQPQHF
D: TRBD2; J: TRBJ2-1; V: TRBV2; size: NA; DNA: TGTGCCAGCAAAAGGGACTACACCTACAATGAGCAGTTCTTC; CDR3: CASKRDYTYNEQFF
D: TRBD1; J: TRBJ1-2; V: TRBV5-1; size: NA; DNA: TGCGCCAGCAGCTTGGAAAATGGACAGGGAGGTGGAAGCTACACCTTC; CDR3: CASSLENGQGGGSYTF
D: NA; J: TRBJ1-4; V: TRBV28; size: NA; DNA: TGTGCCAGCAGATGGGGACGGGTCAATGAAAAACTGTTTTTT; CDR3: CASRWGRVNEKLFF
D: NA; J: TRBJ2-6; V: TRBV7-7; size: NA; DNA: TGTGCCAGCAGCTCGAAGCTGTCTCCTGGGGCCAACGTCCTGACTTTC; CDR3: CASSSKLSPGANVLTF
D: NA; J: TRBJ1-3; V: TRBV11-2; size: once; DNA: TGTGCCAGCAGCTTAGATCGGCAGAACCAGGGCACCATATATTTT; CDR3: CASSLDRQNQGTIYF
D: NA; J: TRBJ2-3; V: TRBV30; size: NA; DNA: TGTGCCTGGACCAGACGGCTGTTCAGAGTTAACACAGATACGCAGTATTTT; CDR3: CAWTRRLFRVNTDTQYF
D: NA; J: TRBJ2-6; V: TRBV5-6; size: NA; DNA: TGTGCCAGCAGCTCTAGAGCTGGGGCCAACGTCCTGACTTTC; CDR3: CASSSRAGANVLTF
D: TRBD2; J: TRBJ2-5; V: TRBV9; size: NA; DNA: TGTGCCAGCAGCGCTCTAGCGGGAGGGGTAAAAGAGACCCAGTACTTC; CDR3: CASSALAGGVKETQYF
D: NA; J: TRBJ2-3; V: TRBV7-2; size: NA; DNA: TGTGCCAGCAGCGTCTCAGATACGCAGTATTTT; CDR3: CASSVSDTQYF
D: TRBD2; J: TRBJ2-3; V: TRBV4-1; size: NA; DNA: TGCGCCAGCAGCCATAGCGGGAGGGCCCCAGATACGCAGTATTTT; CDR3: CASSHSGRAPDTQYF